This T cell receptor beta chain was documented in a study of T cells in Graves' hyperthyroidism and ophthalmopathy. Notes on the study in general: Also found in blood were most expanded thyroid clonotypes above 0.001.

There were TCR beta CDR3 regions amplified from RNA transcripts. When the TCR CDR3 underwent first-round RT-PCR, the HTBI primer set was used. TCRdb independently ran MiXCR on the multiplex PCR reads; one entry per CDR3 protein. The profile shows around 540,000 distinct CDR3 sequences, about 16% of them singletons. Lactation, pregnancy, other autoimmune disease or uncontrolled infection led to exclusion of patients. PBMCs were derived from roughly 9.6 ml fresh peripheral blood. To note about this clonotype: Its target is not known.

The length of the CDR3 is 14 residues. Germline loops: CDR1 SGHNT, CDR2 YYREEE (reference sequence). V dropped 0 bases and J dropped 8; count of bases not matched to a gene: 8. The chain employs TRBV5-4 and TRBJ2-7, with TRBD1 identical over 7 bases. The TCR comes from a woman aged 25 to 45 with Graves' ophthalmopathy. The sample comprised blood. The DNA for the CDR3 is TGTGCCAGCAGCTTGGCCCAATCGACAGGGCAGCAGTACTTC. The encoded protein is CASSLAQSTGQQYF.